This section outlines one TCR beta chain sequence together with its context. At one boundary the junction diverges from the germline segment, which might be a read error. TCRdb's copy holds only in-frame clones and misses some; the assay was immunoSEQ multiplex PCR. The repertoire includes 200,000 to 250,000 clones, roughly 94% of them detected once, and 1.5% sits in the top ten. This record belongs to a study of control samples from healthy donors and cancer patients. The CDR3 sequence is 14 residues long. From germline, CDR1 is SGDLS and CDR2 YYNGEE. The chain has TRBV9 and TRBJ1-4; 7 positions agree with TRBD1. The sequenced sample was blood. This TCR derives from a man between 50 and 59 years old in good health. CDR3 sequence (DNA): TGTGCCAGCAGCGTAGGACAGGGTAATCAAAAACTGTTTTTT. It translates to CASSVGQGNQKLFF.